Shown below are 20 T cell receptor beta chains from a single sample sequenced in a study of cytotoxic CD8 clonotypes in ibrutinib-treated CLL. TCRdb keeps only in-frame clones here, not all; method: immunoSEQ multiplex PCR. The table has some 140,000 clones, 75% to 95% seen once; the top ten hold 11%. Sequencing was performed on PBMCs, taken after 12 months of ibrutinib treatment. The source is a human donor with chronic lymphocytic leukemia.

The chain links TRBV14 to TRBJ1-5; D ambiguous. Per germline, CDR1 SGHDN and CDR2 FVKESK. CDR3 length equals 13 residues. V lost 0 bases and J 0 bases, leaving 0 bases between the germline ends. The CDR3 loop is CASSQDSNQPQHF. In nucleotides, the CDR3 is TGTGCCAGCAGCCAAGATAGCAATCAGCCCCAGCATTTT.

The V call is TRBV6-5, the J call TRBJ2-7; D is ambiguous. The V end lost 4 bases, the J end lost 0 bases, and 7 bases lay between the germline ends. Germline values: CDR1 MNHEY, CDR2 SVGAGI. CDR3 length equals 13 residues. The CDR3 sequence: CASSLGSSYEQYF. The DNA for the CDR3 is TGTGCCAGCAGTTTGGGCAGCTCCTACGAGCAGTACTTC.

The V gene is TRBV19, the J gene TRBJ1-2; the match to TRBD1 covers 7 bases. Trimming cost V 0 bases and J 4 bases; bases outside gene matches: 5. Germline values: CDR1 LNHDA, CDR2 SQIVND (reference sequence). The CDR3 is 15 amino acids. This CDR3 is CASSIERTGAYGYTF. Written as DNA, the CDR3 is TGTGCCAGTAGTATAGAGAGAACAGGGGCCTATGGCTACACCTTC.

This chain joins TRBV27 and TRBJ1-1, with a weak D call TRBD1 (5 bases). The CDR3 sequence is 13 residues long. CDR1 and CDR2 (germline): MNHEY, SMNVEV (reference sequence). Trimming took off 4 bases at V and 5 bases at J, with 11 bases between the two ends. CDR3 in amino acids: CASSWGRSTEAFF. CDR3 nucleotide sequence: TGTGCCAGCAGTTGGGGCAGGTCGACTGAAGCTTTCTTT.

The CDR3 reads CAWSVSGANVLTF. The CDR3 bases are TGTGCCTGGAGTGTCTCTGGGGCCAACGTCCTGACTTTC. This chain connects TRBV30 to TRBJ2-6; D gene unclear. CDR1 GTSNPN and CDR2 SVGIG come from the germline V gene (reference sequence). V gave up 0 bases and J gave up 0 bases, with 0 bases separating them. The CDR3 is made up of 13 amino acids.

The genes are TRBV27 and TRBJ1-1; a weak D match, TRBD1 (6 bases). CDR1 is MNHEY and CDR2 is SMNVEV in the germline V gene (reference sequence). Deletions cut 3 bases from V and 0 bases from J, with 8 bases between. The CDR3 is 14 amino acids. CDR3 residues: CASSFRGLNTEAFF. The DNA of the CDR3 is TGTGCCAGCAGTTTTAGGGGGTTGAACACTGAAGCTTTCTTT.

In DNA form, the CDR3 reads TGTGCCAGCATTAAGAGCGGGAGGAGTACCTACGAGCAGTACTTC. This encodes CASIKSGRSTYEQYF. The chain combines TRBV11-2 with TRBJ2-7; 9 positions agree with TRBD2. The CDR3 contains 15 residues. Germline loops: CDR1 SGHAT, CDR2 FQNNGV. V lost 7 bases and J lost 2; bases outside the gene matches: 9.

The rearrangement links TRBV7-9 to TRBJ2-7; D call uncertain. The CDR3 is 16 residues long. CDR1 and CDR2 from the germline V gene are SEHNR and FQNEAQ (reference sequence). Trimming removed 6 bases from V and 0 bases from J, with 18 bases in between. CDR3 region: CASSTTRSRDSYEQYF. The CDR3 DNA is TGTGCCAGCAGTACCACACGATCAAGGGACTCCTACGAGCAGTACTTC.

V gene TRBV4-2 combines with J gene TRBJ2-1; tentative D call: TRBD2 (5 bases). The germline gives CDR1 LGHNA, CDR2 YNFKEQ. V lost 2 bases, J lost 8 bases, and 10 bases lay in between. The CDR3 has 13 residues. The CDR3 here is CASSQSLGDEQFF. The DNA of the CDR3 is TGTGCCAGCAGCCAATCACTAGGCGATGAGCAGTTCTTC.

The chain links TRBV7-6 to TRBJ2-3, with D possibly being TRBD2 (5 bases). CDR1 and CDR2 from the germline V gene are SGHVS and FNYEAQ. Trimming removed 3 bases at V and 3 bases at J, with 10 bases between. The CDR3 length is 14 residues. CDR3 in DNA: TGTGCCAGCAGCTTTTCCCCGGGGACAGATACGCAGTATTTT. As protein: CASSFSPGTDTQYF.

The rearrangement joins TRBV29-1 to TRBJ1-2, with 10 bases fitting TRBD1. Trimming at V came to 6 bases and at J to 3 bases, leaving 4 bases not matched to a gene. CDR1 SQVTM and CDR2 ANQGSEA come from the germline V gene. This CDR3 contains 13 residues. The CDR3 DNA reads TGCAGCGTCCGGGACAGGGGTGACTATGGCTACACCTTC. Encoded protein: CSVRDRGDYGYTF.

The chain uses TRBV27 and TRBJ2-2, with 7 bases matching TRBD2. Losses at the gene ends were 4 bases for V and 6 bases for J; bases not matched to a gene: 2. CDR3 length: 13 residues. Germline CDR1 is MNHEY and CDR2 is SMNVEV (reference sequence). The CDR3 nucleotides are TGTGCCAGCAGTTACGGGGGGTCCGGGGAGCTGTTTTTT. Its protein product is CASSYGGSGELFF.

The V call is TRBV19, the J call TRBJ2-5, with TRBD1 as a possible D gene (5 bases). CDR1 LNHDA and CDR2 SQIVND come from the germline V gene (reference sequence). With 5 bases removed from V and 2 bases from J, the gap between germline ends came to 21 bases. There are 17 residues in the CDR3. DNA for the CDR3: TGTGCCAGTAGTCCCGGGCCCTTTGGCAGGGAACAAGAGACCCAGTACTTC. Translating gives CASSPGPFGREQETQYF.

CDR3 protein: CASSFRDRGANVLTF. In DNA form, the CDR3 reads TGTGCCAGCAGTTTCAGGGACAGGGGAGCCAACGTCCTGACTTTC. V and J are TRBV28 and TRBJ2-6; 10 positions match TRBD1. CDR1 MDHEN and CDR2 SYDVKM come from the germline V gene. The CDR3 runs 15 residues. With V trimmed by 3 bases and J by 7 bases, 3 bases remained unmatched.

The rearrangement joins TRBV4-1 to TRBJ2-7, with 13 bases identical to TRBD2. With V trimmed by 4 bases and J by 7 bases, 1 base remained unmatched. This CDR3 region has 13 residues. Germline V CDR1 and CDR2: MGHRA, YSYEKL. The CDR3 DNA follows: TGCGCCAGCAGCCCGGGACTAGCGGGAGAGCAGTACTTC. Protein: CASSPGLAGEQYF.

With respect to this clone: The sample has other DNA sequences that encode this CDR3 too. V and J are TRBV28 and TRBJ1-3; unclear D gene. V dropped 4 bases and J dropped 7 bases, with 5 bases sitting between them. Germline V lookup: CDR1 MDHEN, CDR2 SYDVKM. The CDR3 contains 11 residues. The CDR3 protein is CASSSGNTIYF. The CDR3 DNA follows: TGTGCCAGCAGTTCGGGGAACACCATATATTTT. The whole variable domain, remainder taken from reference TRBV28 and TRBJ1-3, is DVKVTQSSRYLVKRTGEKVFLECVQDMDHENMFWYRQDPGLGLRLIYFSYDVKMKEKGDIPEGYSVSREKKERFSLILESASTNQTSMYLCASSSGNTIYFGEGSWLTVV.

This clone was counted a few times. The chain couples TRBV19 to TRBJ2-2; D ambiguous. The V end was cut by 5 bases, the J end by 2 bases, with 12 bases between. Germline V gene lookup returns CDR1 LNHDA and CDR2 SQIVND (reference sequence). The CDR3 totals 15 residues. CDR3 in amino acids: CASSARPSNTGELFF. CDR3 sequence (DNA): TGTGCCAGTAGTGCCCGGCCCTCTAACACCGGGGAGCTGTTTTTT.

The V and J genes are TRBV19 and TRBJ2-7; 8 bases agree with TRBD1. J was trimmed by 0 bases and V by 5 bases; bases with no gene match: 6. The germline V gene encodes CDR1 LNHDA and CDR2 SQIVND (reference sequence). This CDR3 contains 15 residues. CDR3 protein: CASSDPGGSSYEQYF. CDR3 coding DNA: TGTGCCAGTAGTGACCCAGGGGGCAGCTCCTACGAGCAGTACTTC.

This clone was detected a few times. The rearrangement uses TRBV19 and TRBJ2-2; perhaps TRBD1 as D (6 bases). Germline CDR1 LNHDA, CDR2 SQIVND (reference sequence). The V end was cut by 7 bases, the J end by 8 bases, with 14 bases between. The CDR3 covers 13 residues. CDR3 sequence (DNA): TGTGCCAGTACCCCTAGACAGGCAGGGGAGCTGTTTTTT. It yields the protein CASTPRQAGELFF.

The genes are TRBV2 and TRBJ2-1, with 14 bases fitting TRBD2. The CDR3 totals 14 residues. Germline CDR1 is SNHLY and CDR2 is FYNNEI. Trimming at V came to 8 bases and at J to 7 bases, leaving 4 bases not matched to a gene. CDR3 loop: CASGRLAGGNEQFF. The DNA for the CDR3 is TGTGCCAGCGGGAGACTAGCGGGAGGGAATGAGCAGTTCTTC.